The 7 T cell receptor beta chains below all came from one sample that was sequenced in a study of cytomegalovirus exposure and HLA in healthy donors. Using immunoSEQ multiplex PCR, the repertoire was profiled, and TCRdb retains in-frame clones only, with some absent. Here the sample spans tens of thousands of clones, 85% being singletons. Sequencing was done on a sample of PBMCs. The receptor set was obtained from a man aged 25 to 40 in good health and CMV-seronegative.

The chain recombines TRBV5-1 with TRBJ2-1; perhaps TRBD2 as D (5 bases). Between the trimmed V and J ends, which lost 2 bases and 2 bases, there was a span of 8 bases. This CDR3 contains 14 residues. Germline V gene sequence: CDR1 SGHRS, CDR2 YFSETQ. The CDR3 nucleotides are TGCGCCAGCAGCTTCGGGGATCCCTACAATGAGCAGTTCTTC. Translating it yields CASSFGDPYNEQFF.

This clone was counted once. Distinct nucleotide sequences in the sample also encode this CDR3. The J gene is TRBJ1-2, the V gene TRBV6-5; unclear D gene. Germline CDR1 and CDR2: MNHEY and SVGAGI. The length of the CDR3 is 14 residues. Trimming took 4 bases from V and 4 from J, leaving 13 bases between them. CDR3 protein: CASSSLTGPYGYTF. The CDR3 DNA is TGTGCCAGCAGTTCCCTCACGGGTCCCTATGGCTACACCTTC.

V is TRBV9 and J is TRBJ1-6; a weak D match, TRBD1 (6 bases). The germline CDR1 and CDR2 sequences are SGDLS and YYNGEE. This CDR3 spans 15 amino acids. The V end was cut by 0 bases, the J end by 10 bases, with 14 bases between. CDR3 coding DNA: TGTGCCAGCAGCGTAGGTGGCAGGGGTTACTCACCCCTCCACTTT. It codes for CASSVGGRGYSPLHF.

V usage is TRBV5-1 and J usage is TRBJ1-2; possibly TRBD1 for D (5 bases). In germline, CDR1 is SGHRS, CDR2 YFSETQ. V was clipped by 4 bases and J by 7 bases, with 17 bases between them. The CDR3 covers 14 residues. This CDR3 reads CASSITREAGGYTF. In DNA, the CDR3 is TGCGCCAGCAGCATAACCAGGGAGGCAGGTGGCTACACCTTC.

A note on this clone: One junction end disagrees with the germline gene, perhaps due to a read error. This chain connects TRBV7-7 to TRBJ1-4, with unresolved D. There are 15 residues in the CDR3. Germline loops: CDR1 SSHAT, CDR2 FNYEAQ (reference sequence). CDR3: CASSPGSTTNEKLFF. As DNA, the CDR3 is TGTGCTAGCAGCCCGGGGTCTACAACTAATGAAAAACTGTTTTTT.

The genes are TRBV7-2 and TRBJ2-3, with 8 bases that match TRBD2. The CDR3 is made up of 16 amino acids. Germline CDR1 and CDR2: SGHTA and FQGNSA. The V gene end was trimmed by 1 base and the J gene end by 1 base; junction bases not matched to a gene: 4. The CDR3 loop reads CASSLVLAGRTDTQYF. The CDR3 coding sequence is TGTGCCAGCAGCTTAGTTCTAGCGGGCCGCACAGATACGCAGTATTTT. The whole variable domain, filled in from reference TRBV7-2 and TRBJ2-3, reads GAGVSQSPSNKVTEKGKDVELRCDPISGHTALYWYRQSLGQGLEFLIYFQGNSAPDKSGLPSDRFSAERTGGSVSTLTIQRTQQEDSAVYLCASSLVLAGRTDTQYFGPGTRLTVL.

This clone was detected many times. The CDR3 sequence: CASSWGGGQGGTEAFF. As DNA, the CDR3 is TGCGCCAGCAGCTGGGGTGGGGGACAGGGGGGGACTGAAGCTTTCTTT. The chain recombines TRBV5-1 with TRBJ1-1, with 11 bases identical to TRBD1. Trimming removed 3 bases from V and 5 bases from J; junction bases left unmatched: 9. Looked up from germline, CDR1 is SGHRS and CDR2 is YFSETQ. The CDR3 runs to 16 residues.